The 18 T cell receptor beta chains reported below all come from one sample, sequenced in a study of glioma-infiltrating T cells. The iRepertoire nested amplicon-rescue multiplex PCR amplified TCR alpha and beta CDR3s from RNA. Using its own MiXCR run on the multiplex PCR reads, TCRdb lists one record per CDR3 protein. This sample has approximately 88,000 distinct CDR3 sequences, with about 23% found just once. Source material: glioma tissue, nonneoplastic brain tissue, or PBMCs (not recorded which). All receptors come from a human donor with low-grade glioma or glioblastoma, undergoing nonglioma brain surgery, or in good health (not recorded which).

This clonotype was observed at least ten times. The V gene is TRBV6-6, the J gene TRBJ1-4; D might be TRBD1 (5 bases). Trimming removed 1 base from V and 7 bases from J, with 7 bases in between. This CDR3 comprises 13 residues. CDR1 MNHNY and CDR2 SVGAGI come from the germline V gene (reference sequence). DNA for the CDR3: TGTGCCAGCAGTTACTGGAGGGGTGAAAAACTGTTTTTT. The encoded protein is CASSYWRGEKLFF.

The chain couples TRBV7-9 to TRBJ2-3; D gene uncertain. Trimming removed 7 bases from V and 1 base from J, with 12 bases in between. Germline V lookup: CDR1 SEHNR, CDR2 FQNEAQ (reference sequence). The CDR3 is 14 residues long. The CDR3 spells CASNDLSGTDTQYF. The CDR3 region has the DNA TGTGCCAGCAACGATCTAAGCGGCACAGATACGCAGTATTTT. The variable domain in full, completed from reference TRBV7-9 and TRBJ2-3, reads DTGVSQNPRHKITKRGQNVTFRCDPISEHNRLYWYRQTLGQGPEFLTYFQNEAQLEKSRLLSDRFSAERPKGSFSTLEIQRTEQGDSAMYLCASNDLSGTDTQYFGPGTRLTVL.

This clonotype was observed a handful of times. The chain uses TRBV19 and TRBJ2-7; a weak D match, TRBD1 (5 bases). Germline V CDR1 and CDR2: LNHDA, SQIVND (reference sequence). Trimming removed 8 bases at V and 5 bases at J, with 19 bases between. This CDR3 is built from 14 residues. The CDR3 reads CASQSAQGFHEQYF. For the CDR3, the DNA is TGTGCCAGTCAATCCGCCCAGGGCTTCCACGAGCAGTACTTC.

The V call is TRBV12-3 or TRBV12-4, the J call TRBJ2-5; TRBD1 aligns across 8 bases. J was trimmed by 3 bases and V by 0 bases; bases with no gene match: 6. CDR3 length: 16 residues. In nucleotides, the CDR3 is TGTGCCAGCAGTTTAGCGATCGGGACAGGTGAAGAGACCCAGTACTTC. Its translation: CASSLAIGTGEETQYF.

This clonotype appeared many times. The chain uses TRBV24-1 and TRBJ2-5; 10 bases map to TRBD2. There are 15 residues in the CDR3. With V trimmed by 5 bases and J by 2 bases, 4 bases remained unmatched. Per germline, CDR1 KGHDR and CDR2 SFDVKD. The CDR3 nucleotides read TGTGCCACCAGTGCAGCGACTAGCGGGCAAGAGACCCAGTACTTC. Protein: CATSAATSGQETQYF.

This clonotype was detected only once. This sequence may be a read error, since a much larger clone differs from it by one base. Written as DNA, the CDR3 is TGTGCCAGCAGCCCCGACAGGTTGACTCAGCCCCAGCATTTT. Translation: CASSPDRLTQPQHF. V is TRBV2 and J is TRBJ1-5; D perhaps matches TRBD1 (6 bases). Deletions cut 6 bases from V and 6 bases from J, with 15 bases between. This CDR3 region has 14 residues. Germline CDR1 is SNHLY and CDR2 is FYNNEI.

Of note for this clonotype: This sequence may be a read error, since a much larger clone differs from it by one base. This chain joins TRBV7-8 and TRBJ1-2; D is uncertain. The CDR3 runs to 12 residues. Germline V gene lookup returns CDR1 SGHVS and CDR2 FQNEAQ. V dropped 5 bases and J dropped 4 bases, with 8 bases sitting between them. The CDR3 bases are TGTGCCAGCAGCCCCCAACGCTATGGCTACACCTTC. It is translated as CASSPQRYGYTF.

As to this clonotype: It may be a read error: a sequence one base away is much more abundant. The rearrangement uses TRBV12-3 or TRBV12-4 and TRBJ1-2, with unresolved D. V lost 8 bases and J 6 bases, leaving 13 bases between the germline ends. The CDR3 length is 12 residues. CDR3 residues: CASGQHLDGYTF. CDR3 coding DNA: TGTGCCAGCGGCCAACACCTGGATGGCTACACCTTC.

This clonotype was detected ten times or more. This sequence joins TRBV6-1 and TRBJ2-4; no firm D call. Germline-derived CDR1 and CDR2 are MNHNS and SASEGT. V was cut by 5 bases and J by 7 bases, with 15 bases left in between. CDR3 length: 14 residues. The CDR3 here is CASSKSPAWNIQYF. DNA for the CDR3: TGTGCCAGCAGTAAGTCCCCTGCCTGGAACATTCAGTACTTC.

At least ten counts were recorded for this clonotype. Here the CDR3 DNA reads TGTGCCAGCAGCTCACCTCGGAGTAGCGGGGGGGCGTACGATACGCAGTATTTT. It translates to CASSSPRSSGGAYDTQYF. The genes are TRBV7-9 and TRBJ2-3; TRBD2 agrees at 11 bases. V dropped 4 bases and J dropped 6; count of bases not matched to a gene: 15. The CDR3 runs 18 residues. Germline V gene data show CDR1 as SEHNR and CDR2 as FQNEAQ (reference sequence).

This clonotype appeared a few times. DNA of the CDR3: TGCACGGGGACTACAGCCACTCGGCAGTTCTTC. Residues: CTGTTATRQFF. The chain links TRBV29-1 to TRBJ2-1; TRBD2 aligns across 7 bases. From germline, CDR1 is SQVTM and CDR2 ANQGSEA. The CDR3 spans 11 residues.

This clonotype was observed at least ten times. The rearrangement uses TRBV2 and TRBJ2-3; 7 bases are a match to TRBD2. The J segment lost 3 bases and the V segment lost 6 bases, leaving 6 bases of the junction unmatched. There are 14 residues in the CDR3. Germline loops: CDR1 SNHLY, CDR2 FYNNEI. The CDR3 reads CASSRAGPTDTQYF. CDR3 coding DNA: TGTGCCAGCAGCCGAGCGGGACCAACAGATACGCAGTATTTT.

This clonotype came up a few times. This chain links TRBV4-1 with TRBJ2-3; 7 positions match TRBD2. The CDR3 is made up of 17 amino acids. CDR1 is MGHRA and CDR2 is YSYEKL in the germline V gene. V gave up 1 base and J gave up 1 base; unmatched junction bases: 8. Here the CDR3 DNA reads TGCGCCAGCAGCCAAGCGCGCTCTGCGGGGGGCACAGATACGCAGTATTTT. It codes for CASSQARSAGGTDTQYF.

The genes are TRBV6-2 or TRBV6-3 and TRBJ2-3; a possible D gene is TRBD1 (6 bases). Germline CDR1 reads MNHEY; CDR2 reads SVGEGT. This CDR3 contains 17 residues. With 5 bases removed from V and 1 base from J, the gap between germline ends came to 19 bases. The CDR3 DNA reads as TGTGCCAGCAGTGCTAGCTACAGGGATAGAGGCACAGATACGCAGTATTTT. It translates to CASSASYRDRGTDTQYF.

This clonotype has only a few counts. V gene TRBV5-4 combines with J gene TRBJ2-7; D gene uncertain. The germline V and J ends were trimmed by 4 bases and 4 bases, with 9 bases remaining between them. The germline V gene encodes CDR1 SGHNT and CDR2 YYREEE (reference sequence). This CDR3 is 12 amino acids long. The CDR3 spells CASSAGAYEQYF. The CDR3 DNA is TGTGCCAGCAGCGCCGGAGCGTACGAGCAGTACTTC. Drawing the rest from reference TRBV5-4 and TRBJ2-7, the complete variable domain is ETGVTQSPTHLIKTRGQQVTLRCSSQSGHNTVSWYQQALGQGPQFIFQYYREEENGRGNFPPRFSGLQFPNYSSELNVNALELDDSALYLCASSAGAYEQYFGPGTRLTVT.

V gene TRBV6-1 combines with J gene TRBJ2-1; 11 bases align to TRBD2. CDR3 size: 17 residues. The J segment lost 4 bases and the V segment lost 6 bases, leaving 11 bases of the junction unmatched. The V gene's germline CDR1 is MNHNS and CDR2 SASEGT. The CDR3 region has the DNA TGTGCCAGCAGCTCCACTATAGCGGGGGGGGTTTACAATGAGCAGTTCTTC. This encodes CASSSTIAGGVYNEQFF.

The gene calls are TRBV30 and TRBJ1-1, with 9 positions matching TRBD1. Trimming cost V 1 base and J 7 bases; bases outside gene matches: 13. CDR3 length equals 16 residues. CDR1 is GTSNPN, CDR2 SVGIG, per germline (reference sequence). CDR3 loop: CAWSDPTGGKEGEAFF. CDR3 nucleotides: TGTGCCTGGAGTGACCCGACAGGGGGAAAGGAGGGTGAAGCTTTCTTT.

The table lists this clonotype with many counts. The rearrangement links TRBV20-1 to TRBJ2-7; 7 bases align to TRBD2. Germline CDR1 reads DFQATT; CDR2 reads SNEGSKA (reference sequence). V trimming: 6 bases; J trimming: 6 bases; junction bases outside the gene matches: 11. This CDR3 has 13 amino acids. The CDR3 bases are TGCAGTGCCTTGGCGGGAGCCTTCCCCGAGCAGTACTTC. Protein product: CSALAGAFPEQYF.